Listed below are T cell receptor beta chains from one sample, sequenced in a study of tumor-infiltrating lymphocytes in primary liver carcinoma. One entry per CDR3 protein results from TCRdb running MiXCR on the multiplex PCR reads. The sample records roughly 100,000 distinct CDR3 sequences, 80% to 85% being singletons. The specimen was liver tumor tissue from sampling region 3. The receptor source for this set is a man aged 35 to 55 with primary liver carcinoma and hepatitis B virus infection. The CDR3 runs from the conserved cysteine through the conserved F or W. A D gene is named only where the DNA matches it firmly. Only some rows state a clone size, as once, few, many or a class for expanded clones.

NA	TRBV30	many	TRBJ2-7	TGTGCCTGGAGCAAAGTAGACGAGCAGTACTTC	CAWSKVDEQYF
TRBD2	TRBV6-1	NA	TRBJ2-5	TGTGCCAGTGGAGTTCGGGGGACTAGCTCCCGAGAGACCCAGTACTTC	CASGVRGTSSRETQYF
NA	TRBV28	NA	TRBJ2-5	TGTGCCAGCAGTTTTAGCGGAGCCCAAGAGATTCAGTATTTC	CASSFSGAQEIQYF
NA	TRBV6-1	NA	TRBJ1-1	TGTGCCAGCAGTGAAGCGGTCTATGCGAGCACTGAAGCTTTCTTT	CASSEAVYASTEAFF
TRBD2	TRBV20-1	NA	TRBJ2-7	TGCAGTGCTAGTCCCTTTAGCGGGAAGGGAGAGCAGTACTTC	CSASPFSGKGEQYF
NA	TRBV5-6	NA	TRBJ2-2	TGTGCCAGCAGATGGGGGCAGACGAACACCTGGGAGCTGTTTTTT	CASRWGQTNTWELFF
NA	TRBV4-1	NA	TRBJ2-1	TGTGGTAGCAGCCAAGCGGGTTTAGTAAGTGAGCAGTTCTTC	CGSSQAGLVSEQFF
TRBD2	TRBV11-1	NA	TRBJ2-4	TGTGCCAGTAGTTTTCCCGGGACCAGCGGGACCATAAACATTCAGTACTTC	CASSFPGTSGTINIQYF
NA	TRBV6-6	NA	TRBJ1-2	TGCACCAGCAGCGTAGGTCCGGCCGGAGGAGGATATGGCTACACCTTC	CTSSVGPAGGGYGYTF
NA	TRBV11-1	few	TRBJ1-6	TGTGCCAGCAGCCGGACAATAGTTTCACCCCCCCACTTT	CASSRTIVSPPHF
NA	TRBV29-1	NA	TRBJ2-7	TGCATCGCCATGACATCTGGGACCGGCCCTCCATACGAGCAGTACTTC	CIAMTSGTGPPYEQYF
NA	TRBV12-3/TRBV12-4	NA	TRBJ2-1	TGTGTCATCAAGGAGATGAGCTCATACAATGAGCAGTTCTTT	CVIKEMSSYNEQFF
TRBD1	TRBV6-2/TRBV6-3	NA	TRBJ2-7	TGTGCCATCGGCCGACAGGGCGAGCAGCACTTC	CAIGRQGEQHF
NA	TRBV3-1	few	TRBJ2-1	TGTGCCAGCAGCCAGGGGAATAGGGCTACGCTCTGGGTGCAGTTCTTC	CASSQGNRATLWVQFF
NA	TRBV5-4	NA	TRBJ2-3	TGCGCCTGCAGTAAGGACGGCAATCAGCCCCAGTATTTT	CACSKDGNQPQYF
NA	TRBV4-3	NA	TRBJ1-1	TGCGCCCGCAGCCAAGAGTTCGGGAAAAGAACTAAAGCTTTCTTT	CARSQEFGKRTKAFF
TRBD2	TRBV9	NA	TRBJ2-3	TGTGCCAACAGCCCCCTCGAACTAGCGGGCACAGATACGCAGTATTTT	CANSPLELAGTDTQYF
TRBD2	TRBV12-3/TRBV12-4	many	TRBJ2-3	TGTGCCAGCGAGAAGGGGCGGGAGTTACCAGATACGCAGTATTTT	CASEKGRELPDTQYF
NA	TRBV5-1	NA	TRBJ2-1	TGCGCCAGTAGCTCTCAGGGGTCAGCCTACAATGAGCAGTTCTTC	CASSSQGSAYNEQFF
NA	TRBV29-1	once	TRBJ2-5	TGCAGCGTCCTTACAGCGTACCAAGAGACCCTGTACTTC	CSVLTAYQETLYF
TRBD2	TRBV6-1	NA	TRBJ2-5	TGTGCTAGCTGTATAGGACTAGTTCAAGAGACCCAGTACTTC	CASCIGLVQETQYF
TRBD1	TRBV4-1	NA	TRBJ2-5	TGCACCAGCAGCCCACTTCCGGGACAGCAAGAGACCCAGTACTTC	CTSSPLPGQQETQYF
NA	TRBV6-5	once	TRBJ2-7	TGTGCCAGCAGGACGAAGACTAGAAGGGAAGGGGAGCAGTACTTC	CASRTKTRREGEQYF
TRBD1	TRBV10-3	NA	TRBJ2-3	TGTGCCATCAGTGAGACCTCCGACAGGGACACAGATACGCAGTATTTT	CAISETSDRDTDTQYF
NA	TRBV5-4	NA	TRBJ2-5	TGTGCCAGCAACTTGAGACAAGGGGCGCGGGAGACCCAGTACTTC	CASNLRQGARETQYF
TRBD2	TRBV11-2	once	TRBJ2-5	TGTGCCAGCGGCATAGGGGCTAGCGGACAAGTGACCCAGTACTTC	CASGIGASGQVTQYF
TRBD2	TRBV11-2	NA	TRBJ2-7	TGTGCCAGCAGACGAGGACTAGCGCGGTCCCACGAGCAGTACTTC	CASRRGLARSHEQYF
NA	TRBV5-1	NA	TRBJ2-2	TGCGCCGACAGCTCGGCGGGTTCGAACACCGGGGAGCTGTTTTTT	CADSSAGSNTGELFF
NA	TRBV29-1	NA	TRBJ1-1	TGCAGCGTTGGTGGAGGTTGGGATATGAACACTGAAGCTATCTTT	CSVGGGWDMNTEAIF
NA	TRBV4-1	NA	TRBJ1-1	TGCGTCAGCAGCCACCCGGGAGAGTTGAACACTGAAACTTCCTTT	CVSSHPGELNTETSF
NA	TRBV7-8	once	TRBJ2-4	TGTGCCATCAGCCCCCTTTCCAGTGGATTAGCCAAAAACATTCAGTACTTC	CAISPLSSGLAKNIQYF
TRBD2	TRBV29-1	NA	TRBJ2-3	TGCAGAGTTGAGAGGCGGGAGGTTACAGATACACAGTATTTT	CRVERREVTDTQYF
NA	TRBV11-3	NA	TRBJ2-7	TGTGCCAGCAGCGCTCAGACAGGTTCACCAGAACCCAACTACGAGCAGTACTTC	CASSAQTGSPEPNYEQYF
NA	TRBV10-3	NA	TRBJ1-6	TGTGCCATCAGTGGGGCGAGCGGGGGCGCATCTAATAATTCACACCTCCACTTT	CAISGASGGASNNSHLHF
TRBD2	TRBV28	NA	TRBJ2-1	TGTGGTAGCATTTTAACTAGCGGCTACAATGAGCAGTTCTTC	CGSILTSGYNEQFF
NA	TRBV29-1	NA	TRBJ1-5	TGCATCGTTGATAAGGGGCCCCACAATCAGCCCCAGCATTTT	CIVDKGPHNQPQHF
TRBD2	TRBV5-1	NA	TRBJ2-1	TGCGCCAGCAGTTTGATTACTAGCGGGACCAATGAGCAGTTATTC	CASSLITSGTNEQLF
NA	TRBV4-2	NA	TRBJ2-7	TGTGCCAGCAGCCAAGCCCCGGACATACAAGACGAGCAGTACTTC	CASSQAPDIQDEQYF
NA	TRBV11-2	NA	TRBJ1-5	TGTGCCAACAGCTTAGTAGGGGTAACAGGGAACGACCAGCCCCAGCATTTT	CANSLVGVTGNDQPQHF
TRBD1	TRBV4-1	few	TRBJ2-1	TGTGCCAACAGCCAAGGACAGGGGGCTTGGAATGAGCAGTTCTTC	CANSQGQGAWNEQFF
TRBD2	TRBV12-3/TRBV12-4	NA	TRBJ2-1	TGTGCCAGCAGTTTAGAGGGAGGGTACTACAATGGGCAGTTCTTT	CASSLEGGYYNGQFF
TRBD2	TRBV11-1	once	TRBJ2-4	TGTGCCGGCAGCTTTCCCGAGACTAGCGGGATCAAAAACATTCAGTATTTC	CAGSFPETSGIKNIQYF
NA	TRBV6-5	NA	TRBJ2-3	TGTGCCAACGCCTACCACGGCGGGACGGGCACAGGTACGCAGTATTTT	CANAYHGGTGTGTQYF
TRBD1	TRBV10-2	NA	TRBJ1-1	TGCGCCGGCGGACAGGGGGCAACGAACACTGAAGCTTTCTTT	CAGGQGATNTEAFF
NA	TRBV20-1	once	TRBJ2-2	TGCAGTGCTAGGCGGGAAGGAAACACCGGGGAGCTGTTTTTT	CSARREGNTGELFF
TRBD2	TRBV5-1	NA	TRBJ2-3	TGCGCCAGCAGCTTGGGGGAGACTAGCAATCAGCCCCAGTATTTT	CASSLGETSNQPQYF